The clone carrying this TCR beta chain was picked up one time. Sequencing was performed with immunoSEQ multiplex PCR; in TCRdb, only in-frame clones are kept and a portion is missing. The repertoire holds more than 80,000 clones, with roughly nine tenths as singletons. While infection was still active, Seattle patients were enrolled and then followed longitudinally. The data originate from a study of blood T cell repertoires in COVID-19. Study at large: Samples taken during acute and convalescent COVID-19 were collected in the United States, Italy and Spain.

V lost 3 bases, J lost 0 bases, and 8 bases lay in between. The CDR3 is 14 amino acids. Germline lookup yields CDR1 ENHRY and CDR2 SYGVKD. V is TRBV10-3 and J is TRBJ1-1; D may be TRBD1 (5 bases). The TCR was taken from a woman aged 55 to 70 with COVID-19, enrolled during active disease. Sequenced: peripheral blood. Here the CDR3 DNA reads TGTGCCATCAGTGACTGGGGCCTGAACACTGAAGCTTTCTTT. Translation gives CAISDWGLNTEAFF.